The 28 T cell receptor beta chains below come from one sample, sequenced in a study of CD8 T cells in Susac syndrome. Reverse transcription of 0.5 to 1 ug RNA was performed with random hexamers. One entry per CDR3 protein results from TCRdb running MiXCR on the immunoSEQ multiplex PCR reads. This sample has roughly 200,000 distinct CDR3 sequences; roughly 94% occur once, and the top ten carry more than 0.08%. The sequenced sample consisted of CD4+ T cells from PBMCs. The receptors stem from a human donor with Susac syndrome.

The chain is built from TRBV5-4 and TRBJ1-1; D is perhaps TRBD1 (6 bases). CDR3 size: 15 residues. Looked up from germline, CDR1 is SGHNT and CDR2 is YYREEE (reference sequence). Trimming cost V 4 bases and J 5 bases, with 18 bases left between them. The CDR3 is CASSRTVGGGTEAFF. The CDR3 coding sequence is TGTGCCAGCAGCCGGACGGTAGGGGGGGGGACTGAAGCTTTCTTT.

The chain links TRBV20-1 to TRBJ2-5; D gene ambiguous. CDR1 DFQATT and CDR2 SNEGSKA come from the germline V gene (reference sequence). The length of the CDR3 is 14 residues. Trimming shortened V by 3 bases and J by 5 bases, and 16 bases separated the two germline ends. Written as DNA, the CDR3 is TGCAGTGCTAGTTTTTCGGGTCTTACGGAGACCCAGTACTTC. Translation: CSASFSGLTETQYF.

The chain combines TRBV9 with TRBJ1-5; 10 positions match TRBD1. Germline V lookup: CDR1 SGDLS, CDR2 YYNGEE. V gave up 3 bases and J gave up 3 bases; unmatched junction bases: 3. This CDR3 has 15 amino acids. The CDR3 nucleotides are TGTGCCAGCAGCGAGGGACAGGGGCCCAATCAGCCCCAGCATTTT. This sequence encodes CASSEGQGPNQPQHF. The full variable domain, in which reference TRBV9 and TRBJ1-5 provide the parts outside the CDR3, is DSGVTQTPKHLITATGQRVTLRCSPRSGDLSVYWYQQSLDQGLQFLIQYYNGEERAKGNILERFSAQQFPDLHSELNLSSLELGDSALYFCASSEGQGPNQPQHFGDGTRLSIL.

The CDR3 protein is CAWSGQKYNEQFF. CDR3 nucleotide sequence: TGTGCCTGGAGTGGGCAGAAATACAATGAGCAGTTCTTC. This chain links TRBV30 with TRBJ2-1; D is uncertain. With 1 base removed from V and 4 bases from J, the gap between germline ends came to 8 bases. Germline CDR1 and CDR2: GTSNPN and SVGIG (reference sequence). The CDR3 totals 13 residues.

CDR3 region: CASSQASGVGEQYF. DNA for the CDR3: TGTGCCAGCAGCCAAGCGTCCGGCGTGGGAGAGCAGTACTTC. V and J are TRBV7-9 and TRBJ2-7, with unresolved D. The CDR3 is made up of 14 amino acids. The ends were cut back, 5 bases at V and 7 bases at J, with 18 bases in the middle. Germline V gene lookup returns CDR1 SEHNR and CDR2 FQNEAQ (reference sequence).

This clonotype was picked up one time. The chain combines TRBV30 with TRBJ1-3, with TRBD1 as a possible D gene (6 bases). From germline, CDR1 is GTSNPN and CDR2 SVGIG (reference sequence). V was clipped by 0 bases and J by 4 bases, with 13 bases between them. CDR3 length: 15 residues. CDR3 DNA: TGTGCCTGGAGTGTATTCAGGGGTCGGGGAAACACCATATATTTT. Translation gives CAWSVFRGRGNTIYF. Variable domain in full (rest from reference TRBV30 and TRBJ1-3): SQTIHQWPATLVQPVGSPLSLECTVEGTSNPNLYWYRQAAGRGLQLLFYSVGIGQISSEVPQNLSASRPQDRQFILSSKKLLLSDSGFYLCAWSVFRGRGNTIYFGEGSWLTVV.

The CDR3 loop is CSARTSGGVTEAFF. The CDR3 nucleotides are TGCAGTGCTAGAACGTCGGGTGGGGTCACTGAAGCTTTCTTT. The chain joins TRBV20-1 to TRBJ1-1; D remains ambiguous. V was trimmed by 2 bases and J by 4 bases, leaving 14 bases between them. This CDR3 contains 14 residues. Germline CDR1 is DFQATT and CDR2 is SNEGSKA (reference sequence).

The rearrangement links TRBV11-2 to TRBJ1-1, with no clear D. From germline, CDR1 is SGHAT and CDR2 FQNNGV. This CDR3 region has 13 residues. V shed 5 bases and J shed 4 bases, with 11 bases lying between them. CDR3 region: CASSRSRPTEAFF. The CDR3 DNA follows: TGTGCCAGCAGCCGTTCTCGCCCCACTGAAGCTTTCTTT.

This chain links TRBV4-2 with TRBJ2-7; D unresolved. V dropped 1 base and J dropped 3 bases, with 16 bases sitting between them. The V gene's germline CDR1 is LGHNA and CDR2 YNFKEQ. The length of the CDR3 is 16 residues. The CDR3 loop reads CASSQVPKGRSYEQYF. DNA of the CDR3: TGTGCCAGCAGCCAAGTACCGAAAGGACGGAGCTACGAGCAGTACTTC.

The chain employs TRBV5-6 and TRBJ1-2; D might be TRBD1 (5 bases). V dropped 0 bases and J dropped 7 bases, with 16 bases sitting between them. The CDR3 sequence is 15 residues long. CDR1 SGHDT and CDR2 YYEEEE come from the germline V gene. The DNA of the CDR3 is TGTGCCAGCAGCTTGGCCGGGGGGACGGCCGGTGGCTACACCTTC. It codes for CASSLAGGTAGGYTF.

The CDR3 nucleotides are TGTGCCAGCACTGGAGGATCAGGGCTGAACACCGGGGAGCTGTTTTTT. Its protein product is CASTGGSGLNTGELFF. V usage is TRBV28 and J usage is TRBJ2-2; either TRBD1 or TRBD2 may supply D (5 bases each). Between the trimmed V and J ends, which lost 7 bases and 1 base, there was a span of 16 bases. The CDR3 is 16 residues long. Germline CDR1 and CDR2: MDHEN and SYDVKM.

CDR3 amino acids: CASSRDSTETQYF. The CDR3, as DNA: TGTGCCAGCAGTCGGGACAGTACAGAGACCCAGTACTTC. The chain has TRBV12-3 or TRBV12-4 and TRBJ2-5, with 7 bases identical to TRBD1. With 5 bases clipped from V and 4 bases from J, the junction kept 4 bases outside the gene matches. The CDR3 has 13 residues.

About this clonotype: An end of the junction does not agree with germline; a read error may underlie this. The CDR3: CASSHGLAGPRVF. CDR3 coding DNA: TGTGCCAGCAGTCACGGACTAGCGGGGCCACGGGTCTTC. The rearrangement links TRBV27 to TRBJ2-4, with 12 bases identical to TRBD2. The CDR3 has 13 amino acids. In germline, CDR1 is MNHEY, CDR2 SMNVEV (reference sequence).

This clonotype is a singleton in its sample. The rearrangement joins TRBV20-1 to TRBJ1-2, with 7 bases lining up with TRBD1. Germline-derived CDR1 and CDR2 are DFQATT and SNEGSKA (reference sequence). CDR3 size: 12 residues. The trim removed 8 bases at V and 3 bases at J, leaving 6 bases unmatched. In DNA, the CDR3 is TGCAGTACGGACAGGAGATACTATGGCTACACCTTC. It yields the protein CSTDRRYYGYTF.

This chain joins TRBV11-2 and TRBJ2-1, with 12 positions matching TRBD2. Germline CDR1 SGHAT, CDR2 FQNNGV. The CDR3 is 19 residues long. V lost 2 bases to trimming and J lost 8 bases; unmatched junction nucleotides: 16. The CDR3, as DNA: TGTGCCAGCAGCTTATTCTATCCACTAGCGGGAGGCATCACGGATGAGCAGTTCTTC. Translated: CASSLFYPLAGGITDEQFF.

This rearrangement joins TRBV27 to TRBJ2-7, with 9 bases matching TRBD1. J gave up 3 bases and V 5 bases, and 5 bases lay outside the gene matches. Germline-derived CDR1 and CDR2 are MNHEY and SMNVEV (reference sequence). CDR3 length: 14 amino acids. The DNA of the CDR3 is TGTGCCAGCAGTCGGGGACAGGGCGGCTACGAGCAGTACTTC. As protein: CASSRGQGGYEQYF.

The DNA of the CDR3 is TGTGCCAGCAGCCTCGAAATCGGGACAGGCCCCACTGAAGCTTTCTTT. Translating gives CASSLEIGTGPTEAFF. The rearrangement joins TRBV25-1 to TRBJ1-1, with TRBD1 matching over 8 bases. Germline V CDR1 and CDR2: MGHDK, SYGVNS. The V gene end was trimmed by 6 bases and the J gene end by 4 bases; junction bases not matched to a gene: 13. This CDR3 spans 16 amino acids. The entire variable domain, with the rest obtained from reference TRBV25-1 and TRBJ1-1, is as follows: EADIYQTPRYLVIGTGKKITLECSQTMGHDKMYWYQQDPGMELHLIHYSYGVNSTEKGDLSSESTVSRIRTEHFPLTLESARPSHTSQYLCASSLEIGTGPTEAFFGQGTRLTVV.

V and J are TRBV20-1 and TRBJ1-2; perhaps TRBD1 as D (5 bases). V was cut by 0 bases and J by 0 bases, with 5 bases left in between. The CDR3 runs to 13 residues. In germline, CDR1 is DFQATT, CDR2 SNEGSKA (reference sequence). In nucleotides, the CDR3 is TGCAGTGCTAGAGACAGGGCTAACTATGGCTACACCTTC. It encodes CSARDRANYGYTF.

V gene TRBV5-6 combines with J gene TRBJ2-7; 8 bases are a match to TRBD2. Germline-derived CDR1 and CDR2 are SGHDT and YYEEEE. The CDR3 contains 15 residues. V shed 2 bases and J 0 bases; nucleotides not matched to a gene: 4. Here the CDR3 reads CASSLFSGASYEQYF. The CDR3 DNA reads TGTGCCAGCAGCTTATTTAGCGGGGCCTCCTACGAGCAGTACTTC. Combining the CDR3 with reference TRBV5-6 and TRBJ2-7 gives the whole variable domain DAGVTQSPTHLIKTRGQQVTLRCSPKSGHDTVSWYQQALGQGPQFIFQYYEEEERQRGNFPDRFSGHQFPNYSSELNVNALLLGDSALYLCASSLFSGASYEQYFGPGTRLTVT.

The chain employs TRBV6-6 and TRBJ2-2; possibly TRBD1 for D (6 bases). The CDR3 contains 13 residues. The ends were cut back, 9 bases at V and 0 bases at J, with 8 bases in the middle. In germline, CDR1 is MNHNY, CDR2 SVGAGI (reference sequence). CDR3 protein: CASGQPNTGELFF. Here the CDR3 DNA reads TGTGCCAGTGGACAGCCGAACACCGGGGAGCTGTTTTTT.

The rearrangement uses TRBV18 and TRBJ2-7; 8 positions agree with TRBD1. The CDR3 consists of 14 residues. Germline values: CDR1 KGHSH, CDR2 LQKENI. Trimming at V came to 6 bases and at J to 4 bases, leaving 8 bases not matched to a gene. CDR3 nucleotides: TGTGCCAGCTCCCCGCCGGACAGGGTGTACGAGCAGTACTTC. It is translated as CASSPPDRVYEQYF. The variable domain in full, completed from reference TRBV18 and TRBJ2-7, reads NAGVMQNPRHLVRRRGQEARLRCSPMKGHSHVYWYRQLPEEGLKFMVYLQKENIIDESGMPKERFSAEFPKEGPSILRIQQVVRGDSAAYFCASSPPDRVYEQYFGPGTRLTVT.

V and J are TRBV5-1 and TRBJ1-1, with unresolved D. This CDR3 contains 14 residues. CDR1 is SGHRS and CDR2 is YFSETQ in the germline V gene. Trimming left V 0 bases short and J 0 bases short, with 6 bases between. The CDR3 coding sequence is TGCGCCAGCAGCTTGGGGCCGGTGAACACTGAAGCTTTCTTT. Its protein is CASSLGPVNTEAFF.

The chain joins TRBV20-1 to TRBJ2-2; TRBD2 matches 14 bases. Germline-derived CDR1 and CDR2 are DFQATT and SNEGSKA (reference sequence). The CDR3 loop spans 15 amino acids. J lost 5 bases, V lost 6 bases, and 5 bases had no gene match. The CDR3 sequence is CSATSGRALTGELFF. The CDR3, as DNA: TGCAGTGCGACTAGCGGGAGGGCCTTAACCGGGGAGCTGTTTTTT.

This rearrangement joins TRBV20-1 to TRBJ1-2, with TRBD1 as a possible D gene (6 bases). The length of the CDR3 is 19 residues. Trimming took 0 bases from V and 4 from J, leaving 27 bases between them. Germline V lookup: CDR1 DFQATT, CDR2 SNEGSKA (reference sequence). For the CDR3, the DNA is TGCAGTGCTAGAGATGCTTTTGGGGGCCGTCTAGGCCATCGCTATGGCTACACCTTC. This encodes CSARDAFGGRLGHRYGYTF.

There are a few counts of this clonotype. The chain is built from TRBV2 and TRBJ2-1; D gene uncertain. Germline CDR1 SNHLY, CDR2 FYNNEI. The CDR3 spans 14 residues. V lost 4 bases and J lost 0, with 7 bases in between. CDR3 DNA: TGTGCCAGCAGTGTAGGTAGCTCCTACAATGAGCAGTTCTTC. It is translated as CASSVGSSYNEQFF.

The rearrangement joins TRBV6-6 to TRBJ2-5; the D is unclear. V lost 9 bases, J lost 7 bases, and 21 bases lay in between. Per germline, CDR1 MNHNY and CDR2 SVGAGI (reference sequence). The CDR3 loop spans 14 amino acids. For the CDR3, the DNA is TGTGCCAGTCGTGCCCAATCCGGCTCAGGGACCCAGTACTTC. Translating gives CASRAQSGSGTQYF.

The rearrangement uses TRBV18 and TRBJ2-4; 7 bases are shared with TRBD2. The CDR3 extends over 15 amino acids. V shed 3 bases, J shed 3 bases, and the junction held 5 bases outside the gene matches. Germline V lookup: CDR1 KGHSH, CDR2 LQKENI. The chain's CDR3 is CASSPSGGGKNIQYF. In DNA form, the CDR3 reads TGTGCCAGCTCACCGTCGGGGGGAGGCAAAAACATTCAGTACTTC.

The chain joins TRBV25-1 to TRBJ2-7; D is possibly TRBD1 (6 bases). The V and J ends lost 6 bases and 3 bases respectively, with 12 bases between them. The germline CDR1 and CDR2 sequences are MGHDK and SYGVNS. CDR3 length: 13 amino acids. The CDR3 DNA follows: TGTGCCAGCAGGAGGGGGAGCGGCTACGAGCAGTACTTC. Amino acids: CASRRGSGYEQYF.